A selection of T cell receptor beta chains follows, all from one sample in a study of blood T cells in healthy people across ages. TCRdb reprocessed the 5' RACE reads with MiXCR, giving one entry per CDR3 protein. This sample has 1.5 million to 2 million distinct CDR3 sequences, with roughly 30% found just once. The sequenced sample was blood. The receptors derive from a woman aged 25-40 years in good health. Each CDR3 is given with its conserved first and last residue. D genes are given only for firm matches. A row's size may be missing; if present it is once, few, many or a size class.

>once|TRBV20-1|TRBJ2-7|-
CSARPHGHGGEQYF
TGCAGTGCTAGACCCCATGGCCACGGGGGAGAGCAGTACTTC
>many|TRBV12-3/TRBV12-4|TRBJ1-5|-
CASSLADQPQHF
TGTGCCAGCAGTTTAGCCGATCAGCCCCAGCATTTT
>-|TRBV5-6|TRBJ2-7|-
CASSFLQRLRYEQYF
TGTGCCAGCAGCTTTCTACAGAGGTTAAGATACGAGCAGTACTTC
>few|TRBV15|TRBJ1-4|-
CATSRGGGSNEKLFF
TGTGCCACCAGCAGAGGGGGCGGATCTAATGAAAAACTGTTTTTT
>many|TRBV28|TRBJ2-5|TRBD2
CASSLNPRFTSGEETQYF
TGTGCCAGCAGTTTAAATCCCCGGTTCACTAGCGGTGAAGAGACCCAGTACTTC
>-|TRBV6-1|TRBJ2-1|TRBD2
CASQRPSSGGSSYNEQFF
TGTGCCTCCCAGAGGCCATCTAGCGGGGGGAGCTCCTACAATGAGCAGTTCTTC
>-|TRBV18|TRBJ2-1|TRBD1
CASSPGTGGIIHNEQFF
TGTGCCAGCTCACCAGGGACAGGGGGCATCATCCACAATGAGCAGTTCTTC
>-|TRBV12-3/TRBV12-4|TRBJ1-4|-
CASSLRGTANEKLFF
TGTGCCAGCAGTTTACGGGGAACGGCTAATGAAAAACTGTTTTTT
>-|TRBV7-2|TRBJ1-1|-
CASSLSGYTEAFF
TGTGCCAGCAGCTTGAGCGGGTACACTGAAGCTTTCTTT
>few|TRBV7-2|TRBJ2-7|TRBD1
CASAAGTGPYEQYF
TGTGCCAGCGCTGCCGGGACAGGGCCCTACGAGCAGTACTTC
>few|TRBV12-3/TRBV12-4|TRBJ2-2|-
CGVAPANTGELFF
TGTGGGGTAGCGCCCGCGAACACCGGGGAGCTGTTTTTT
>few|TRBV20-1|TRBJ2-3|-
CSAKETALGDTQYF
TGCAGTGCTAAGGAGACTGCCCTGGGAGATACGCAGTATTTT
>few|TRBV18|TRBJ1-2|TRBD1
CASSLDRDRNYGYTF
TGTGCCAGCTCCCTTGACAGGGACAGAAACTATGGCTACACCTTC
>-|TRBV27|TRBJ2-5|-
CASSSHQGGRETQYF
TGTGCCAGCAGCTCCCATCAGGGGGGACGGGAGACCCAGTACTTC
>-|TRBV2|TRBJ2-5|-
CASSRTSFETQYF
TGTGCCAGCAGTAGAACTAGCTTCGAGACCCAGTACTTC
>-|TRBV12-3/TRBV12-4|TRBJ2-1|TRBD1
CASSSPQGASYNEQFF
TGTGCCAGCAGTTCCCCCCAGGGGGCCTCCTACAATGAGCAGTTCTTC
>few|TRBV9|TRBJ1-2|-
CASSQYPLTGPYGYTF
TGTGCCAGCAGCCAGTACCCTCTGACAGGACCCTATGGCTACACCTTC
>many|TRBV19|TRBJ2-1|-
CASSILRGGLWNEQFF
TGTGCCAGTAGTATTCTCAGGGGGGGCCTCTGGAATGAGCAGTTCTTC
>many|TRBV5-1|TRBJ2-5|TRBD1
CASSDRDRGQETQYF
TGCGCCAGCAGCGACCGGGACAGGGGCCAAGAGACCCAGTACTTC
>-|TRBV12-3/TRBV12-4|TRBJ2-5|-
CASGDDTRTQYF
TGTGCCAGCGGGGACGATACGAGGACCCAGTACTTC
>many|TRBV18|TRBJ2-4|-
CASSPSIAKNIQYF
TGTGCCAGCTCACCCTCCATAGCCAAAAACATTCAGTACTTC
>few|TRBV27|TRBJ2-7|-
CASKDFYEQYF
TGTGCCAGCAAGGATTTCTACGAGCAGTACTTC
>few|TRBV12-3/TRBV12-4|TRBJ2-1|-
CAISQLGNEQFF
TGTGCCATCAGTCAATTGGGCAATGAGCAGTTCTTC
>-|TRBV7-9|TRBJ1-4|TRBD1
CASSSGGQGAQSEKLFF
TGTGCCAGCAGCTCAGGGGGACAGGGGGCGCAGAGCGAAAAACTGTTTTTT
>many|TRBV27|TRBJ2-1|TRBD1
CASRFSTGGDEQFF
TGTGCCAGCAGGTTCTCGACAGGGGGCGATGAGCAGTTCTTC
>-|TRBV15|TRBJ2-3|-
CAASRDSPVATDTQYF
TGTGCCGCCAGCAGAGATTCGCCGGTGGCAACAGATACGCAGTATTTT
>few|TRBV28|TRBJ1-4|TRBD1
CASILGYGQGNEKLFF
TGTGCCAGCATCTTAGGGTATGGACAGGGTAATGAAAAACTGTTTTTT
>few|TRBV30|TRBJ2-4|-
CAWRRGNIQYF
TGTGCCTGGAGGAGGGGAAACATTCAGTACTTC
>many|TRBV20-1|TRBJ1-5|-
CSARGGEENQPQHF
TGCAGTGCTAGAGGTGGGGAGGAGAATCAGCCCCAGCATTTT
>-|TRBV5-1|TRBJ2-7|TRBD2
CASSYLAASPASYEQYF
TGCGCCAGCAGCTACCTAGCGGCCAGCCCCGCGTCCTACGAGCAGTACTTC
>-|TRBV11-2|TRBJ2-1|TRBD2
CAGGRLAGSYNEQFF
TGTGCCGGGGGAAGGCTAGCGGGGTCCTACAATGAGCAGTTCTTC
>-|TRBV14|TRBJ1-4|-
CASSQRDPNEKLFF
TGTGCCAGCAGTCAACGGGACCCTAATGAAAAACTGTTTTTT
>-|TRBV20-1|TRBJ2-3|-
CRAAGQTDTQYF
TGCAGGGCGGCGGGGCAAACAGATACGCAGTATTTT
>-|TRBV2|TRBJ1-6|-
CASSASIIATPLHF
TGTGCCAGCAGTGCATCGATCATTGCGACACCCCTCCACTTT
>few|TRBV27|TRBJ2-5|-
CASRRGPIDQETQYF
TGTGCCAGCAGACGGGGACCTATAGACCAAGAGACCCAGTACTTC
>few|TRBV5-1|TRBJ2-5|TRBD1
CASSGVVPGGIQETQYF
TGCGCCAGCAGCGGGGTCGTGCCAGGGGGTATTCAAGAGACCCAGTACTTC
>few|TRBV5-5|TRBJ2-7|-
CASSLSLDFEQYF
TGTGCCAGCAGCTTATCTCTCGATTTCGAGCAGTACTTC
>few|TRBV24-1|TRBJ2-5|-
CATSDFLGEGTQYF
TGTGCCACCAGTGATTTCCTGGGCGAGGGGACCCAGTACTTC
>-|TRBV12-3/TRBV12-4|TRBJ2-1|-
CASSLARARGVQETQFF
TGTGCCAGCAGTTTAGCCCGGGCCAGGGGCGTCCAAGAGACCCAGTTCTTC
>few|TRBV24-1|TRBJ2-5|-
CATSAGGGGGQETQYF
TGTGCCACCAGTGCGGGGGGAGGGGGAGGACAAGAGACCCAGTACTTC